This T cell receptor beta chain was identified during a study of T cells in Graves' hyperthyroidism and ophthalmopathy. Study context: Staff took peripheral blood when the initial diagnosis was made, before any treatment began. Study results and caveats: Ophthalmopathy, as predicted by the model, came a median roughly 6.8 months after the prediction. Most thyroid-expanded clonotypes above 0.001 were also found in blood. From stable hyperthyroidism, ophthalmopathy was separated by a 13 V-J model.

Trimming at V came to 8 bases and at J to 2 bases, leaving 7 bases not matched to a gene. This CDR3 is built from 15 residues. In germline, CDR1 is SEHNR, CDR2 FQNEAQ (reference sequence). In this sample, this clonotype turned up many times. As yet, its antigen is unknown. Amplification of TCR beta CDR3 regions used RNA as the template. The TCR CDR3 was amplified in a first-round RT-PCR using the HTBI primer set. Each CDR3 protein is one row after TCRdb ran MiXCR on the multiplex PCR reads. The data hold a few hundred thousand distinct CDR3 sequences, with 13% to 15% observed a single time. This TCR derives from a woman aged 55-70 years with Graves' ophthalmopathy. The chain joins TRBV7-9 to TRBJ2-3; 10 positions match TRBD2. The sequencing sample was made of blood. The CDR3 loop reads CASRTSGDYTDTQYF. The CDR3 DNA follows: TGTGCCAGCCGGACTAGCGGAGATTACACAGATACGCAGTATTTT.